These 5 T cell receptor beta chains were all obtained from the same sample, sequenced in a study of blood T cell repertoires in COVID-19. This table comes from immunoSEQ multiplex PCR, and its TCRdb copy is limited to in-frame clones, with some not included. The table shows 200,000 to 250,000 clones, with around 86% occurring only once. The sequenced sample consisted of peripheral blood. Source of these receptors: a man aged 55 to 70 who had recovered from COVID-19.

The chain uses TRBV5-1 and TRBJ1-1, with TRBD1 as a possible D gene (6 bases). The germline V gene has CDR1 SGHRS and CDR2 YFSETQ. CDR3 length equals 18 residues. With 0 bases removed from V and 3 bases from J, the gap between germline ends came to 21 bases. This chain's CDR3 is CASSLGIQGSEVHTEAFF. DNA of the CDR3: TGCGCCAGCAGCTTGGGTATACAGGGCAGCGAGGTCCACACTGAAGCTTTCTTT.

The chain recombines TRBV19 with TRBJ1-3; 7 nucleotides align to TRBD1. The germline gives CDR1 LNHDA, CDR2 SQIVND (reference sequence). The CDR3 totals 14 residues. J was trimmed by 1 base and V by 7 bases; bases with no gene match: 4. CDR3 loop: CASTVTGSGNTIYF. The CDR3 DNA sequence: TGTGCCAGTACCGTGACAGGGTCTGGAAACACCATATATTTT.

The chain couples TRBV9 to TRBJ2-7; 9 nucleotides align to TRBD2. CDR3 length: 16 residues. Per the germline V gene, CDR1 is SGDLS and CDR2 is YYNGEE. V gave up 2 bases and J gave up 2 bases; unmatched junction bases: 8. In DNA, the CDR3 is TGTGCCAGCAGCGTTTCCTCCGGGACTAGCACCTACGAGCAGTACTTC. It specifies CASSVSSGTSTYEQYF.

In regard to this clone: The sample holds other DNA sequences that translate to the same CDR3. The chain joins TRBV18 to TRBJ1-1; unclear D gene. The CDR3 contains 14 residues. The germline gives CDR1 KGHSH, CDR2 LQKENI. Deletions cut 2 bases from V and 0 bases from J, with 7 bases between. The CDR3 loop reads CASSPEGLNTEAFF. The CDR3 bases are TGTGCCAGCTCACCAGAGGGTCTGAACACTGAAGCTTTCTTT.

This clone was counted between two and nine times. V and J are TRBV4-1 and TRBJ1-6; D gene uncertain. The CDR3 spans 15 residues. CDR1 MGHRA and CDR2 YSYEKL come from the germline V gene. V lost 0 bases, J lost 7 bases, and 10 bases lay in between. The CDR3 loop is CASSQEMSRNSPLHF. As DNA, the CDR3 is TGCGCCAGCAGCCAAGAGATGTCACGGAATTCACCCCTCCACTTT.